A selection of T cell receptor beta chains follows, all from one sample in a study of breast tumors, draining lymph nodes, adjacent tissues. TCRdb independently ran MiXCR on the multiplex PCR reads; one entry per CDR3 protein. The table has fewer than 25,000 distinct CDR3 sequences, roughly 60% seen once. The sequenced material came from tumor-adjacent breast tissue. These receptors were taken from a female donor with breast cancer. Some clones in this sample may be carry-over from other donors' samples. Both conserved end residues are part of each CDR3. D genes are given only for firm matches. Clone size is shown for a subset of rows, as once, few, many or a class of expanded clone.

d_gene | j_gene | abundance | v_gene | CDR3nt | CDR3aa
- | TRBJ1-2 | many | TRBV28 | TGTGCCAGCAGTCTCACAGGGTTTTTCGGCTACACCTTC | CASSLTGFFGYTF
- | TRBJ2-2 | many | TRBV3-1 | TGTGCCAGCAGCCTCAGGGTTACCGGGGAGCTGTTTTTT | CASSLRVTGELFF
TRBD1 | TRBJ2-5 | - | TRBV20-1 | TGCAGTGCTAGAGTCCCGGGACAGGGACGCTGGGAGACCCAGTACTTC | CSARVPGQGRWETQYF
TRBD2 | TRBJ2-2 | medium-sized | TRBV2 | TGTGCCAGCAGGTTGACTAGCGGGGGGGCGAACACCGGGGAGCTGTTTTTT | CASRLTSGGANTGELFF
- | TRBJ1-4 | - | TRBV9 | TGTGCCAGCAGCGCCACCGGGGCGCAGGGTGAAAAACTGTTTTTT | CASSATGAQGEKLFF
TRBD2 | TRBJ2-1 | - | TRBV7-9 | TGTGCCAGCAGTTACCCCGGAACAGGGCGGACTAGCGGGAGTGAGCAGTTCTTC | CASSYPGTGRTSGSEQFF
TRBD1 | TRBJ1-5 | - | TRBV12-3/TRBV12-4 | TGTGCCAGCAGCCGGGACAGGGGGGATCAGCCCCAGCATTTT | CASSRDRGDQPQHF
TRBD2 | TRBJ2-1 | - | TRBV28 | TGTGCCAGCAGTTTATCCGGGAGGGGCTCCTACAATGAGCAGTTCTTC | CASSLSGRGSYNEQFF
- | TRBJ1-5 | - | TRBV5-1 | TGCGCCAGCAGCTTGGGGGACACAACTCAGCCCCAGCATTTT | CASSLGDTTQPQHF
- | TRBJ1-6 | - | TRBV7-3 | TGTGCCAGCAGCCAAGAGTCGGGGACGGGCTCACCCCTCCACTTT | CASSQESGTGSPLHF
- | TRBJ2-7 | many | TRBV25-1 | TGTGCCAGCACCCACCCCCAGGGGCCCGAGCAGTACTTC | CASTHPQGPEQYF
TRBD2 | TRBJ2-3 | - | TRBV19 | TGTGCCAGTAGTCCGGGACTAGCGGGAGTGGACCCCACAGATACGCAGTATTTT | CASSPGLAGVDPTDTQYF
- | TRBJ1-1 | many | TRBV20-1 | TGCAGTGCTAGAGAAGGGAGCACTGAAGCTTTCTTT | CSAREGSTEAFF
TRBD1 | TRBJ1-3 | medium-sized | TRBV5-1 | TGCGCCAGCAGCTTTGGACAGGGTGGAAACACCATATATTTT | CASSFGQGGNTIYF
- | TRBJ1-5 | medium-sized | TRBV2 | TGTGCCAGCAGGAAACCGGGAGGCGGTCAGCCCCAGCATTTT | CASRKPGGGQPQHF
- | TRBJ2-5 | many | TRBV30 | TGTGCCTGGAGTGTAATGTGGGAGACCCAGTACTTC | CAWSVMWETQYF
- | TRBJ1-3 | - | TRBV14 | TGTGCCAGCAGCCGTCTACCAGGGAGTGTCGAAAACACCATATATTTT | CASSRLPGSVENTIYF
TRBD1 | TRBJ2-3 | - | TRBV20-1 | TGCAGTGCCAAAAAAGGGACAGCAGATACGCAGTATTTT | CSAKKGTADTQYF
TRBD2 | TRBJ2-3 | medium-sized | TRBV6-1 | TGTGCCAGCAGTGCACTAGCGGGGGGGAGCACAGATACGCAGTATTTT | CASSALAGGSTDTQYF
- | TRBJ1-6 | - | TRBV13 | TGCGCCAGCAGCCCAGGGTACGGATCACCCCTCCACTTT | CASSPGYGSPLHF
- | TRBJ2-1 | many | TRBV12-3/TRBV12-4 | TGTGCCAGCAGTTTTTCCATGTCGTACAATGAGCAGTTCTTC | CASSFSMSYNEQFF
- | TRBJ2-3 | - | TRBV4-2 | TGTGCCAGCAGCCAAGATTTGGGTAGCTCAGATACGCAGTATTTT | CASSQDLGSSDTQYF
TRBD2 | TRBJ2-1 | - | TRBV5-1 | TGCGCCAGCAGCTTAAGTAGCGGGGGAACCAATGAGCAGTTCTTC | CASSLSSGGTNEQFF
- | TRBJ2-7 | - | TRBV29-1 | TGCAGCGTTGTTTACGACTTGGGGGTCTACGAGCAGTACTTC | CSVVYDLGVYEQYF
- | TRBJ1-2 | few | TRBV20-1 | TGCAGTGCCAGCAGCCTACAGCAACGGTTGTATGGCTACACCTTC | CSASSLQQRLYGYTF
- | TRBJ2-1 | - | TRBV2 | TGTGCCAGCAGTGACAGGGGAGACAATGAGCAGTTCTTC | CASSDRGDNEQFF
TRBD1 | TRBJ1-2 | - | TRBV2 | TGTGCCAGCAGTGAAGCGCTTCGGGACAGGGCCTATGGCTACACCTTC | CASSEALRDRAYGYTF
TRBD2 | TRBJ2-5 | - | TRBV7-2 | TGTGCCAGCAGCTCCGTGGGGGGGACAGAGACCCAGTACTTC | CASSSVGGTETQYF
TRBD1 | TRBJ1-6 | - | TRBV10-3 | TGTGCCATCAGTGCAACCGGGACAGCTTCACCCCTCCACTTT | CAISATGTASPLHF
- | TRBJ2-7 | few | TRBV6-6 | TGTGCCAGCATACAGGGTGGTGTTGACGAGCAGTACTTC | CASIQGGVDEQYF
- | TRBJ2-5 | medium-sized | TRBV5-6 | TGTGCCAGCAGCAGATACCTGGGGGGAACGGAGACCCAGTACTTC | CASSRYLGGTETQYF
- | TRBJ2-1 | - | TRBV10-3 | TGTGCCATCAGTCGGCAGAACAATGAGCAGTTCTTC | CAISRQNNEQFF
- | TRBJ1-2 | few | TRBV4-1 | TGCGCCAGCAGCCAAGGCCATGGCTACACCTTC | CASSQGHGYTF
TRBD1 | TRBJ2-3 | - | TRBV5-6 | TGTGCCAGCAGCTACGGGACAGGGACAGATACGCAGTATTTT | CASSYGTGTDTQYF
TRBD1 | TRBJ1-2 | - | TRBV20-1 | TGCAGTGCTGCACAGGGGTCGGGTGGCTACACCTTC | CSAAQGSGGYTF
TRBD1 | TRBJ2-7 | medium-sized | TRBV19 | TGTGCCACCCCCAGGCCCCAGACAGGGGCCTACGAGCAGTACTTC | CATPRPQTGAYEQYF
- | TRBJ2-5 | medium-sized | TRBV2 | TGTGCCCTCAAGGGGGTGGGGGAGGAGACCCAGTACTTC | CALKGVGEETQYF
TRBD1 | TRBJ1-6 | large | TRBV7-2 | TGTGCCAGCAGTCCAGGGGGCCGGGTTTCACCCCTCCACTTT | CASSPGGRVSPLHF
TRBD2 | TRBJ2-7 | - | TRBV12-3/TRBV12-4 | TGTGCCAGCAGTTTAGGCGGAGGGAGGGTGGGGTACGAGCAGTACTTC | CASSLGGGRVGYEQYF
- | TRBJ1-2 | medium-sized | TRBV6-5 | TGTGCCAGCAGTCTCCGGGAGACTAACTATGGCTACACCTTC | CASSLRETNYGYTF
- | TRBJ1-5 | few | TRBV7-3 | TGTGCCAGCAGCTTAGACAGTGGCAATCAGCCCCAGCATTTT | CASSLDSGNQPQHF
TRBD2 | TRBJ2-1 | many | TRBV2 | TGTGCCAGCAGTGAACAGCGGGGTACGGATGAGCAGTTCTTC | CASSEQRGTDEQFF
- | TRBJ1-6 | - | TRBV25-1 | TGTGCCAGCGGTAGTTCCTCTACCCACACTTCACCCCTCCACTTT | CASGSSSTHTSPLHF
TRBD1 | TRBJ1-6 | - | TRBV19 | TGTGCCACCGGACAGGGGGTTAATAATTCACCCCTCCACTTT | CATGQGVNNSPLHF
- | TRBJ1-2 | - | TRBV19 | TGTGCCAGCAATCCGGGAAGCGGGATAGGTGGCTACACCTTC | CASNPGSGIGGYTF
- | TRBJ1-5 | many | TRBV19 | TGTGCCAGTCGGGAGAGGGGATCGGAGTATAGCAATCAGCCCCAGCATTTT | CASRERGSEYSNQPQHF
TRBD2 | TRBJ2-7 | - | TRBV20-1 | TGCAGTGCTAGTTCCGGGCGGGGGACCTACGAGCAGTACTTC | CSASSGRGTYEQYF
TRBD1 | TRBJ2-5 | - | TRBV29-1 | TGCAGCGTTGAACGGGACAGTCAAGAGACCCAGTACTTC | CSVERDSQETQYF
TRBD1 | TRBJ1-5 | - | TRBV12-3/TRBV12-4 | TGTGCCAGCACCAACACAGGGGGTAATCAGCCCCAGCATTTT | CASTNTGGNQPQHF
- | TRBJ2-7 | - | TRBV2 | TGTGCCAGCAAAGGGATGGCCCCCTACGAGCAGTACTTC | CASKGMAPYEQYF
TRBD2 | TRBJ2-3 | - | TRBV10-2 | TGCGCCAGCAGTGCGGGCGGGGGGACTAGCACAGATACGCAGTATTTT | CASSAGGGTSTDTQYF
- | TRBJ1-4 | many | TRBV7-9 | TGTGCCAGCGGGCGTGGGTGGGCAACTAATGAAAAACTGTTTTTT | CASGRGWATNEKLFF
TRBD2 | TRBJ2-1 | - | TRBV7-8 | TGTGCCAGCAGCTGGGAAGGACTAGCGGGGTACAATGAGCAGTTCTTC | CASSWEGLAGYNEQFF
TRBD1 | TRBJ1-2 | once | TRBV2 | TGTGCCAGCCGACCACTGGGACAGCCTGATGGTGGCTACACCTTC | CASRPLGQPDGGYTF
- | TRBJ1-6 | - | TRBV7-3 | TGTGCCAGCAGCGCACAGGGAGATTCACCCCTCCACTTT | CASSAQGDSPLHF
TRBD1 | TRBJ1-5 | - | TRBV20-1 | TGCAGTGCTAGAGAGACGGGGACAGGGAGTCCGGGGCGGCCCCAGCATTTT | CSARETGTGSPGRPQHF
TRBD1 | TRBJ1-2 | - | TRBV10-3 | TGTGCCATCAGTGGGACGACAGGGGGCCTCATCTATGGCTACACCTTC | CAISGTTGGLIYGYTF
- | TRBJ1-6 | - | TRBV19 | TGTGCCAGTAGTATCATTGACGGGAGCTCCTATAATTCACTCCTCCACTTT | CASSIIDGSSYNSLLHF
- | TRBJ1-3 | - | TRBV5-8 | TGTGCCAGCAGCCCATCCGACAGGTTCTCTGGAAACACCATATATTTT | CASSPSDRFSGNTIYF
- | TRBJ2-7 | few | TRBV5-1 | TGCGCCAGCAGCTTGCCCAGGGACTACGAGCAGTACTTC | CASSLPRDYEQYF